A single sample gave rise to the 10 T cell receptor beta chains below, sequenced in a study of monozygotic twins with inflammatory bowel disease. TCRdb re-called the 5' RACE reads, yielding one record per CDR3 amino acid sequence without DNA. This sample's table reports approximately 380,000 distinct CDR3 sequences. The sample was blood. These receptors all stem from a human donor with ulcerative colitis or Crohn's disease, or a healthy co-twin of an affected twin (not recorded which).

V gene TRBV15 combines with J gene TRBJ2-5; with no DNA, the TCRdb D assignment of TRBD1 cannot be verified. From germline, CDR1 is LNHNV and CDR2 YYDKDF (reference sequence). The CDR3 has 13 residues. The chain's CDR3 is CATSIKRGPSQYF.

The chain links TRBV4-3 to TRBJ2-1; TCRdb names TRBD2, which stays unverified in the absence of DNA. The germline gives CDR1 LGHNA, CDR2 YSLEER. This CDR3 has 17 amino acids. CDR3 sequence: CASSQVFSGGQYNEQFF.

The gene calls are TRBV21-1 and TRBJ1-2; TCRdb's D gene call, TRBD1, goes unchecked for lack of DNA. TRBV21-1 is given as a pseudogene. CDR3 length equals 18 residues. This CDR3 is CASTPGGQVLTLSYGYTF.

The chain carries TRBV20-1 and TRBJ1-2. Per the germline V gene, CDR1 is DFQATT and CDR2 is SNEGSKA (reference sequence). This CDR3 region has 12 residues. This CDR3 is CSASAELNGYTF.

V and J are TRBV28 and TRBJ2-3; the D call from TCRdb, TRBD2, cannot be confirmed without DNA. Germline V gives CDR1 MDHEN, CDR2 SYDVKM. The CDR3 has 15 amino acids. The CDR3: CASSPAGGYTDTQYF.

The chain has TRBV12-3 or TRBV12-4 and TRBJ2-1; the TCRdb D gene call, TRBD1, has no DNA to confirm it. This CDR3 has 17 residues. The CDR3 loop reads CASSLFAGTPSYNEQFF.

This chain joins TRBV18 and TRBJ2-1. The CDR3 has 14 amino acids. In germline, CDR1 is KGHSH, CDR2 LQKENI. CDR3 region: CASSPAGNYNEQFF.

V usage is TRBV29-1 and J usage is TRBJ2-3; TCRdb lists TRBD2, though no DNA is available to test this call. Germline CDR1 is SQVTM and CDR2 is ANQGSEA. The CDR3 runs 13 residues. CDR3 region: CSVEGPHTDTQYF.

The chain recombines TRBV6-5 with TRBJ2-7; the TCRdb D gene call, TRBD1, has no DNA to confirm it. This CDR3 region has 15 residues. Looked up from germline, CDR1 is MNHEY and CDR2 is SVGAGI. CDR3 sequence reads: CASSYSGTGVYEQYF.

The genes are TRBV24-1 and TRBJ2-1; without DNA, the TCRdb call of TRBD1 cannot be checked. From germline, CDR1 is KGHDR and CDR2 SFDVKD. This CDR3 contains 16 residues. The CDR3 here is CATSDRRDRDSDEQFF.